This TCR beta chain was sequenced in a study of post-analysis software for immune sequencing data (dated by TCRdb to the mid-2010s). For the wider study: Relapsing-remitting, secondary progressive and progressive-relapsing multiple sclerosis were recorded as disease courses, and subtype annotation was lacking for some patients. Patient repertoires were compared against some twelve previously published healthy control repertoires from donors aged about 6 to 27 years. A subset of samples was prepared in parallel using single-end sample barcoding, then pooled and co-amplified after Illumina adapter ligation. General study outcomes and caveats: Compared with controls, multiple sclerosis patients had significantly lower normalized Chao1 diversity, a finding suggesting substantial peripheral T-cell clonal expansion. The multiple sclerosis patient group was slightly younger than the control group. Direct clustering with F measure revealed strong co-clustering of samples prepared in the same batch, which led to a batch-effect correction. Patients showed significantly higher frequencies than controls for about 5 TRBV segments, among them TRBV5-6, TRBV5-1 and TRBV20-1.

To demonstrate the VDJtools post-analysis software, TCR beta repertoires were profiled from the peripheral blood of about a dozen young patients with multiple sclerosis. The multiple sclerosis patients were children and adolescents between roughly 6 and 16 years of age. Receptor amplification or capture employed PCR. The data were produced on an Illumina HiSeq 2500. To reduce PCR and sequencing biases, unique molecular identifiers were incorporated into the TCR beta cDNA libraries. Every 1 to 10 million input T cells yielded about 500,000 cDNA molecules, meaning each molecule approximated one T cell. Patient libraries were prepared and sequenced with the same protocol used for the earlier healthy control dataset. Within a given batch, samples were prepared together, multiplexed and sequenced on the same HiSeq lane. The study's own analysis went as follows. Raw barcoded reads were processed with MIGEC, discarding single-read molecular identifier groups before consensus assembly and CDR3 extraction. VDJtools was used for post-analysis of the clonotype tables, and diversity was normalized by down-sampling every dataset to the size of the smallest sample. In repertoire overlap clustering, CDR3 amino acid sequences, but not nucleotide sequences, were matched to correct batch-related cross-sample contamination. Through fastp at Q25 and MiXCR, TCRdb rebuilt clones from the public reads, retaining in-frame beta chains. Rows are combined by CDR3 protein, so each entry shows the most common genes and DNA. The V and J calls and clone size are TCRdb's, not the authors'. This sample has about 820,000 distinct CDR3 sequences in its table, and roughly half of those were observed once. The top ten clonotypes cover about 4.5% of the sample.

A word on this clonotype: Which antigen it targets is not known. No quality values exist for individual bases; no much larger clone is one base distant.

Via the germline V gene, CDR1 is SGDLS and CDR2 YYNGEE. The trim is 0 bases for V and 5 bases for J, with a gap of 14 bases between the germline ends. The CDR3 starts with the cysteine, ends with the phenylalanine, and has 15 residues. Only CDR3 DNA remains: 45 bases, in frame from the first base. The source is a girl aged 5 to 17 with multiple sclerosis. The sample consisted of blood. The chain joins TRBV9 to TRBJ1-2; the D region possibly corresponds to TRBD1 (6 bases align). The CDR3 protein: CASSVGETGLYGYTF. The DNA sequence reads TGTGCCAGCAGCGTAGGGGAAACAGGGTTATATGGCTACACCTTC.